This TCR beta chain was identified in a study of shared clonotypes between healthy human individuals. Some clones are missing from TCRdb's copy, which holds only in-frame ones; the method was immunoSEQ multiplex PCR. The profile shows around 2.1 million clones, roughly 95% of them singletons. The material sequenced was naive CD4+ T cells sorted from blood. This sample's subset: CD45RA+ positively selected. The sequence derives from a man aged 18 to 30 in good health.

The chain's CDR3 is CATSTRVGLDTDTQYF. DNA of the CDR3: TGTGCCACCAGCACCCGGGTGGGTTTGGACACAGATACGCAGTATTTT. The V gene is TRBV15, the J gene TRBJ2-3; D unclear. V dropped 4 bases and J dropped 2 bases, with 16 bases sitting between them. The CDR3 spans 16 residues. Germline values: CDR1 LNHNV, CDR2 YYDKDF (reference sequence).